The 27 T cell receptor beta chains below were found in one sample sequenced in a study of PD-L1 blockade in urothelial cancer. Sequencing was performed with immunoSEQ multiplex PCR; in TCRdb, only in-frame clones are kept and a portion is missing. The sample records about 74,000 clones, roughly 90% being singletons. Indicated time point: pretreatment peripheral blood. Sample: PBMCs, taken around atezolizumab (anti-PD-L1) treatment. The receptors derive from an older man with urothelial cancer.

This clone showed up just a few times. V usage is TRBV19 and J usage is TRBJ1-1; D gene ambiguous. Germline values: CDR1 LNHDA, CDR2 SQIVND (reference sequence). The CDR3 totals 12 residues. The ends were cut back, 5 bases at V and 6 bases at J, with 10 bases in the middle. CDR3 in DNA: TGTGCCAGTAGTTTTAGTGGTGCTGAAGCTTTCTTT. As protein: CASSFSGAEAFF.

This clone was seen only once. J is TRBJ2-7 and V is TRBV28; TRBD1 might be the D (6 bases). V was pared by 7 bases and J by 6 bases, with 19 bases between. Germline lookup yields CDR1 MDHEN and CDR2 SYDVKM. There are 14 residues in the CDR3. CDR3 sequence reads: CASKKQGGLGEQYF. The CDR3 coding sequence is TGTGCCAGCAAAAAACAGGGTGGTCTCGGCGAGCAGTACTTC.

The rearrangement uses TRBV7-2 and TRBJ1-1; D is ambiguous. This CDR3 has 15 residues. V lost 3 bases to trimming and J lost 5 bases, with 16 bases between them. From germline, CDR1 is SGHTA and CDR2 FQGNSA. The CDR3 sequence is CASSFSVGGGTEAFF. DNA for the CDR3: TGTGCCAGCAGCTTTAGTGTAGGAGGCGGGACTGAAGCTTTCTTT. Together with reference TRBV7-2 and TRBJ1-1, the CDR3 gives the full variable domain: GAGVSQSPSNKVTEKGKDVELRCDPISGHTALYWYRQSLGQGLEFLIYFQGNSAPDKSGLPSDRFSAERTGGSVSTLTIQRTQQEDSAVYLCASSFSVGGGTEAFFGQGTRLTVV.

V gene TRBV27 combines with J gene TRBJ2-1, with 10 bases matching TRBD2. Per germline, CDR1 MNHEY and CDR2 SMNVEV (reference sequence). CDR3 length equals 16 residues. Unmatched junction bases numbered 6, after V lost 5 bases and J lost 2 bases. CDR3 bases: TGTGCCAGCAGTCCGGGACTAGCGAGGCCCTACAATGAGCAGTTCTTC. It translates to CASSPGLARPYNEQFF.

This clone occurred a few times. This chain uses TRBV15 with TRBJ2-2, with 7 nucleotides matching TRBD1. This CDR3 comprises 15 residues. The germline CDR1 and CDR2 sequences are LNHNV and YYDKDF (reference sequence). The ends lost 0 bases at V and 7 bases at J; junction bases unmatched: 5. The CDR3 sequence is CATSRDRGRGGELFF. The CDR3 DNA follows: TGTGCCACCAGCAGAGATAGGGGGCGAGGCGGGGAGCTGTTTTTT.

This clone was seen only once. The V call is TRBV27, the J call TRBJ1-2, with 8 bases identical to TRBD1. This CDR3 is 18 amino acids long. Germline loops: CDR1 MNHEY, CDR2 SMNVEV (reference sequence). V lost 5 bases to trimming and J lost 7 bases; unmatched junction nucleotides: 21. The CDR3 DNA is TGTGCCAGCAGTCCCATAAGGGCCAGGGGGCTACGTTCAACTGGCTACACCTTC. Protein sequence: CASSPIRARGLRSTGYTF.

V gene TRBV7-8 combines with J gene TRBJ2-1; 10 positions match TRBD2. Looked up from germline, CDR1 is SGHVS and CDR2 is FQNEAQ. CDR3 length: 18 amino acids. J was trimmed by 7 bases and V by 7 bases; bases with no gene match: 19. Here the CDR3 DNA reads TGTGCCAGCACGATGCGGTACCCAAGGGCTAGCGGGAGAAATGAGCAGTTCTTC. As protein: CASTMRYPRASGRNEQFF.

The genes are TRBV28 and TRBJ1-3; D uncertain. CDR1 is MDHEN, CDR2 SYDVKM, per germline. The CDR3 covers 14 residues. Deletions cut 9 bases from V and 2 bases from J, with 14 bases between. The DNA of the CDR3 is TGTGCCAGTGCGGAGCCATCTCCTGGAAACACCATATATTTT. It encodes CASAEPSPGNTIYF.

The V call is TRBV5-1, the J call TRBJ2-7, with D maybe TRBD2 (6 bases). V was cut by 0 bases and J by 4 bases, with 14 bases left in between. The CDR3 loop spans 15 amino acids. Germline loops: CDR1 SGHRS, CDR2 YFSETQ. This chain's CDR3 is CASSLAPGVGYEQYF. DNA for the CDR3: TGCGCCAGCAGCTTGGCCCCGGGAGTTGGGTACGAGCAGTACTTC.

The genes are TRBV6-1 and TRBJ2-3, with D perhaps TRBD2 (6 bases). The CDR3 covers 16 residues. Germline CDR1 is MNHNS and CDR2 is SASEGT. V lost 0 bases, J lost 0 bases, and 10 bases lay in between. CDR3 DNA sequence: TGTGCCAGCAGTGAAGCGGCGGGGTCTAGCACAGATACGCAGTATTTT. Its protein is CASSEAAGSSTDTQYF.

CDR3 region: CASSLLRYTGELFF. DNA for the CDR3: TGTGCCAGCAGTTTATTGAGATACACCGGGGAGCTGTTTTTT. The chain uses TRBV28 and TRBJ2-2; D is unclear. The germline CDR1 and CDR2 sequences are MDHEN and SYDVKM. The CDR3 runs to 14 residues. Between the trimmed V and J ends, which lost 1 base and 3 bases, there was a span of 6 bases. The full variable domain, with the rest looked up from reference TRBV28 and TRBJ2-2, is DVKVTQSSRYLVKRTGEKVFLECVQDMDHENMFWYRQDPGLGLRLIYFSYDVKMKEKGDIPEGYSVSREKKERFSLILESASTNQTSMYLCASSLLRYTGELFFGEGSRLTVL.

V is TRBV5-4 and J is TRBJ2-3; D uncertain. V lost 5 bases and J lost 0, with 13 bases in between. Germline V gene lookup returns CDR1 SGHNT and CDR2 YYREEE (reference sequence). The CDR3 has 15 residues. In DNA, the CDR3 is TGTGCCAGCAGGGATCAGGTCCATAGCACAGATACGCAGTATTTT. Its protein is CASRDQVHSTDTQYF.

The rearrangement links TRBV6-1 to TRBJ2-2, with 8 nucleotides matching TRBD2. Unmatched junction bases numbered 2, after V lost 10 bases and J lost 1 base. This CDR3 has 13 residues. Germline assignment: CDR1 MNHNS and CDR2 SASEGT. Here the CDR3 DNA reads TGTGCCACCAGCGGGGGGAACACCGGGGAGCTGTTTTTT. Amino acid sequence: CATSGGNTGELFF.

This rearrangement joins TRBV2 to TRBJ1-5; D possibly corresponds to TRBD1 (5 bases). Trimming pared 3 bases from V and 2 bases from J, leaving 11 bases between. The CDR3 runs to 15 residues. Per germline, CDR1 SNHLY and CDR2 FYNNEI. The chain's CDR3 is CASSDRGIGNQPQHF. The CDR3 nucleotides are TGTGCCAGCAGTGACCGGGGGATTGGCAATCAGCCCCAGCATTTT.

The CDR3 here is CASTQPGGVGEAFF. CDR3 DNA sequence: TGTGCCAGCACCCAGCCCGGGGGGGTTGGGGAAGCTTTCTTT. The gene calls are TRBV6-5 and TRBJ1-1; D is possibly TRBD1 (5 bases). The CDR3 loop spans 14 amino acids. Trimming removed 7 bases at V and 8 bases at J, with 20 bases between. Germline V lookup: CDR1 MNHEY, CDR2 SVGAGI.

J is TRBJ2-3 and V is TRBV7-3; 7 bases fit TRBD2. This CDR3 has 15 amino acids. CDR1 SGHTA and CDR2 FQGTGA come from the germline V gene. Trimming took 5 bases from V and 4 from J; bases not matched to a gene: 9. The CDR3 DNA sequence: TGTGCCAGCAGCGCACAGCGGGAAAGGCCAGATACGCAGTATTTT. Amino acids: CASSAQRERPDTQYF.

V and J are TRBV7-9 and TRBJ1-1; the match to TRBD1 covers 8 bases. From germline, CDR1 is SEHNR and CDR2 FQNEAQ (reference sequence). The V gene end was trimmed by 4 bases and the J gene end by 8 bases; junction bases not matched to a gene: 6. The CDR3 covers 13 residues. The CDR3 reads CASSSQDREEAFF. The CDR3 coding sequence is TGTGCCAGCAGCTCCCAGGACAGGGAGGAAGCTTTCTTT.

The V gene is TRBV6-1, the J gene TRBJ1-1, with D possibly being TRBD1 (6 bases). Germline V gene sequence: CDR1 MNHNS, CDR2 SASEGT. Trimming pared 7 bases from V and 12 bases from J, leaving 21 bases between. This CDR3 region has 13 residues. In DNA, the CDR3 is TGTGCCAGCAAAACAGGCCGGGACAAAGCAACTTTCTTT. Translated: CASKTGRDKATFF.

The V and J genes are TRBV12-5 and TRBJ2-5; 13 nucleotides agree with TRBD2. The end of the DNA aligns better with TRBJ2-7, so the J call may be wrong. The germline gives CDR1 LGHNT, CDR2 FRNRAP. There are 15 residues in the CDR3. The CDR3 here is CASGLKLAGGLEQYF. For the CDR3, the DNA is TGTGCTAGTGGTTTGAAACTAGCGGGAGGGCTCGAGCAGTACTTC.

The chain employs TRBV14 and TRBJ2-1, with D uncertain. Germline V gene data show CDR1 as SGHDN and CDR2 as FVKESK. This CDR3 region has 13 residues. V was trimmed by 1 base and J by 8 bases, leaving 9 bases between them. In DNA, the CDR3 is TGTGCCAGCAGCCAAGTGGTCGGTGATGAGCAGTTCTTC. The encoded protein is CASSQVVGDEQFF.

This chain joins TRBV27 and TRBJ2-3; TRBD1 is a possible D gene (5 bases). This CDR3 has 17 amino acids. CDR1 is MNHEY, CDR2 SMNVEV, per germline (reference sequence). Trimming pared 2 bases from V and 6 bases from J, leaving 21 bases between. CDR3: CASSLLQPGRPSDTQYF. The CDR3 DNA sequence: TGTGCCAGCAGTTTACTACAGCCAGGGCGGCCGTCTGATACGCAGTATTTT.

This clone was counted a single time. The chain links TRBV9 to TRBJ2-3, with TRBD1 as a possible D gene (6 bases). In germline, CDR1 is SGDLS, CDR2 YYNGEE. The CDR3 contains 17 residues. V lost 0 bases, J lost 3 bases, and 17 bases lay in between. CDR3 sequence reads: CASSVAIQGLVTDTQYF. CDR3 sequence (DNA): TGTGCCAGCAGCGTAGCTATACAGGGTCTGGTGACAGATACGCAGTATTTT.

The chain uses TRBV18 and TRBJ2-7, with TRBD2 identical over 8 bases. Looked up from germline, CDR1 is KGHSH and CDR2 is LQKENI. The CDR3 has 13 residues. J was trimmed by 4 bases and V by 7 bases; bases with no gene match: 6. CDR3 DNA sequence: TGTGCCAGCTTAGCGGGGCCGACTTACGAGCAGTACTTC. It translates to CASLAGPTYEQYF. Variable domain in full (rest from reference TRBV18 and TRBJ2-7): NAGVMQNPRHLVRRRGQEARLRCSPMKGHSHVYWYRQLPEEGLKFMVYLQKENIIDESGMPKERFSAEFPKEGPSILRIQQVVRGDSAAYFCASLAGPTYEQYFGPGTRLTVT.

A few counts support this clone. V is TRBV5-6 and J is TRBJ2-2; D call uncertain. Germline V gene data show CDR1 as SGHDT and CDR2 as YYEEEE. This CDR3 spans 15 amino acids. Trimming pared 1 base from V and 4 bases from J, leaving 11 bases between. CDR3 protein: CASSLWIGGTGELFF. The DNA for the CDR3 is TGTGCCAGCAGCTTGTGGATTGGCGGCACCGGGGAGCTGTTTTTT.

This chain uses TRBV5-1 with TRBJ2-1; 8 bases match TRBD2. CDR3 size: 17 residues. V trimming: 4 bases; J trimming: 7 bases; junction bases outside the gene matches: 16. Germline V CDR1 and CDR2: SGHRS, YFSETQ. CDR3 DNA sequence: TGCGCCAGCAGCCCTCCTGGAGCGGGAGTAGGTGGAAATGAGCAGTTCTTC. Its protein is CASSPPGAGVGGNEQFF.

This clone was recorded only once. The CDR3 protein is CASSLGHLNTGELFF. The CDR3 nucleotides read TGTGCCAGCAGCTTGGGACACCTGAACACCGGGGAGCTGTTTTTT. The chain couples TRBV5-5 to TRBJ2-2; D is unclear. The length of the CDR3 is 15 residues. V was trimmed by 0 bases and J by 1 base, leaving 7 bases between them. CDR1 and CDR2 from the germline V gene are SGHKS and YYEKEE (reference sequence).

The chain employs TRBV4-1 and TRBJ1-5; D remains unclear. Trimming shortened V by 1 base and J by 6 bases, and 7 bases separated the two germline ends. The V gene's germline CDR1 is MGHRA and CDR2 YSYEKL. The CDR3 is 13 residues long. Here the CDR3 reads CASSQVGAQPQHF. CDR3 in DNA: TGCGCCAGCAGCCAAGTAGGAGCTCAGCCCCAGCATTTT.